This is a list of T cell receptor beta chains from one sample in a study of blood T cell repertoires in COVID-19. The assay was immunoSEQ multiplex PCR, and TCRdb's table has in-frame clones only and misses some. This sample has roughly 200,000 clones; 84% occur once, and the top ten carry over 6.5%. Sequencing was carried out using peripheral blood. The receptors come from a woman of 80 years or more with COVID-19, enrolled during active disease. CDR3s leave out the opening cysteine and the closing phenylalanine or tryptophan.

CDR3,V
ASSLNSHSGNTIY,TRBV5-1
ASSLVAGDLSSPLH,TRBV7-2
ASSFSGQGGEKLF,TRBV28
ASSPRQGGYGYT,TRBV27
ASSFEFRGQWDTYEQY,TRBV12-1
ASSEVAGTGSEKLF,TRBV6-1
ASSSDRGNEQF,TRBV7-8
SVDSGQSTYEQY,TRBV29-1
ASSPPGNNEQF,TRBV12-3/TRBV12-4
ASSLRPGLNYEQY,TRBV27
ASAGRKLDEQF,TRBV5-1
ASSLGEGSQPQH,TRBV5-1
ASSLGLSGITYNEQF,TRBV3-1/TRBV3-2
ASSREGLYEQY,TRBV19
ASRETGVNVYGYT,TRBV2
ASSRDRGLDEQF,TRBV11-3
ASRRSQGQGKNNEQF,TRBV6-6
ASIPGAGVSEQY,TRBV7-9